Below, one T cell receptor (beta chain) is given with its context. What it recognizes is unknown. The CDR3 covers 17 residues. Trimming left V 1 base short and J 0 bases short, with 15 bases between. Per germline, CDR1 SGHVS and CDR2 FQNEAQ. Some 100,000 TCR templates per sample were assayed. Generated by immunoSEQ multiplex PCR, the TCRdb table keeps only in-frame clones and is missing some. The sample contains tens of thousands of clones, over 80% of which appear only once. These data originate in a study of siplizumab effects on memory and regulatory T cells. Notes on the study in general: Solely a minor proportion of alloreactive clones could be assigned to unstimulated subsets. Proliferating CD4+ or CD8+ clones, roughly 80-97% of them, lacked an assignable naive or memory phenotype.

Sequencing input: Tregs sorted from blood. This receptor was identified in a human donor in good health. The chain couples TRBV7-8 to TRBJ1-1; unclear D gene. CDR3: CASSLVVSGPLNTEAFF. CDR3 DNA sequence: TGTGCCAGCAGCTTAGTAGTTTCTGGACCCCTGAACACTGAAGCTTTCTTT.